The 15 T cell receptor beta chains below all came from one sample that was sequenced in a study of early T cells in non-severe SARS-CoV-2 infection listed by TCRdb under 2021. Library preparation employed 5' RACE. The sequencing machine was a NextSeq 500. TCRdb trimmed public reads at Q25 via fastp, called clones via MiXCR and kept in-frame beta chains. Merged by CDR3 protein, the rows form single entries marked with the most common genes and DNA. This sample has 40,000 or so distinct CDR3 sequences in its table, and approximately 8% of those were observed once. The ten largest clones take up around 12% of the sample. The sequencing here drew on whole blood, taken at baseline. All receptors come from an adult who was a healthcare worker with PCR-confirmed SARS-CoV-2 infection or an uninfected control (not recorded which).

CDR3 DNA sequence: TGTGCCAGCAGCTTAGCGGGAGCAGGGGGCACGGGGGCTTTTAATTCACCCCTCCACTTT. Its translation: CASSLAGAGGTGAFNSPLHF. The chain recombines TRBV7-2 with TRBJ1-6; TRBD1 matches at 8 bases. The germline V gene has CDR1 SGHTA and CDR2 FQGNSA. The CDR3 spans 20 residues. The V and J ends lost 0 bases and 6 bases, in that order; junction bases with no gene match: 16.

V usage is TRBV20-1 and J usage is TRBJ1-3; D is undetermined. CDR1 and CDR2 from the germline V gene are DFQATT and SNEGSKA (reference sequence). The CDR3 consists of 15 residues. The V end was cut by 0 bases, the J end by 0 bases, with 9 bases between. Written as DNA, the CDR3 is TGCAGTGCTAGAGATGACATATCCTCTGGAAACACCATATATTTT. Translated: CSARDDISSGNTIYF.

The rearrangement joins TRBV7-2 to TRBJ2-3; 12 bases agree with TRBD1. The ends lost 4 bases at V and 3 bases at J; junction bases unmatched: 14. Germline CDR1 and CDR2: SGHTA and FQGNSA. This CDR3 is 19 amino acids long. CDR3 nucleotides: TGTGCCAGCAGCTCGCTGGGACAGGGGGCCCTCATGGGTACAGATACGCAGTATTTT. Protein sequence: CASSSLGQGALMGTDTQYF.

This clonotype was seen a handful of times. V and J are TRBV29-1 and TRBJ2-3; TRBD2 is a possible D gene (6 bases). Germline V gene data show CDR1 as SQVTM and CDR2 as ANQGSEA. Trimming cost V 4 bases and J 5 bases, with 19 bases left between them. The CDR3 runs 15 residues. CDR3 bases: TGCAGCGTTGGCGGTTGGCTAGCGTTTGAAGATACGCAGTATTTT. Translated: CSVGGWLAFEDTQYF.

This clonotype was observed at least ten times. The chain combines TRBV13 with TRBJ1-1; possibly TRBD1 for D (5 bases). Germline loops: CDR1 PRHDT, CDR2 FYEKMQ (reference sequence). There are 14 residues in the CDR3. V was pared by 3 bases and J by 7 bases, with 15 bases between. The CDR3 reads CASSLLGEGNEAFF. CDR3 coding DNA: TGTGCCAGCAGCTTGCTGGGTGAGGGGAATGAAGCTTTCTTT.

There are a few counts of this clonotype. The V call is TRBV5-6, the J call TRBJ1-6; TRBD1 agrees at 7 bases. CDR1 and CDR2 from the germline V gene are SGHDT and YYEEEE. This CDR3 spans 16 amino acids. Losses at the gene ends were 2 bases for V and 10 bases for J; bases not matched to a gene: 12. The CDR3 DNA reads as TGTGCCAGCAGCTTACCTGAGACAGGGATAGGGTCACCCCTCCACTTT. As protein: CASSLPETGIGSPLHF.

This clonotype came up a few times. CDR3 DNA: TGTGCCAGCAACAGGGAGGGGTCCTACAATGAGCAGTTCTTC. Translated, it gives CASNREGSYNEQFF. V usage is TRBV5-5 and J usage is TRBJ2-1; D possibly corresponds to TRBD2 (7 bases). The length of the CDR3 is 14 residues. Trimming cost V 6 bases and J 1 base, with 11 bases left between them. From germline, CDR1 is SGHKS and CDR2 YYEKEE (reference sequence).

This clonotype was observed many times. The chain recombines TRBV12-3 or TRBV12-4 with TRBJ2-5; no definite D call. Trimming pared 3 bases from V and 4 bases from J, leaving 15 bases between. This CDR3 spans 15 amino acids. The CDR3 loop is CASSLHSGQGETQYF. CDR3 nucleotides: TGTGCCAGCAGTTTGCACTCCGGGCAAGGAGAGACCCAGTACTTC.

This clonotype was counted between two and nine times. The chain combines TRBV19 with TRBJ2-2; D remains unclear. Germline V gene data show CDR1 as LNHDA and CDR2 as SQIVND (reference sequence). The CDR3 is 12 amino acids. The V and J ends lost 6 bases and 6 bases respectively, with 8 bases between them. CDR3 sequence: CASSPFPGELFF. CDR3 nucleotides: TGTGCCAGTAGCCCTTTCCCCGGGGAGCTGTTTTTT.

The rearrangement joins TRBV4-1 to TRBJ1-5; D gene unclear. The V end lost 2 bases, the J end lost 2 bases, and 7 bases lay between the germline ends. This CDR3 region has 14 residues. Germline V gene sequence: CDR1 MGHRA, CDR2 YSYEKL. CDR3 loop: CASSQPHRNQPQHF. CDR3 DNA sequence: TGCGCCAGCAGCCAACCTCATCGCAATCAGCCCCAGCATTTT.

The table lists this clonotype with many counts. The genes are TRBV5-6 and TRBJ1-6; D unresolved. Germline-derived CDR1 and CDR2 are SGHDT and YYEEEE. V gave up 0 bases and J gave up 10 bases, with 11 bases separating them. This CDR3 is built from 14 residues. The CDR3 sequence: CASSLGKGGSPLHF. The DNA of the CDR3 is TGTGCCAGCAGCTTGGGCAAAGGAGGATCACCCCTCCACTTT. Complete variable domain (other parts from reference TRBV5-6 and TRBJ1-6): DAGVTQSPTHLIKTRGQQVTLRCSPKSGHDTVSWYQQALGQGPQFIFQYYEEEERQRGNFPDRFSGHQFPNYSSELNVNALLLGDSALYLCASSLGKGGSPLHFGNGTRLTVT.

A few counts support this clonotype. The chain links TRBV28 to TRBJ1-6; D not certain. CDR3 length: 16 amino acids. Per germline, CDR1 MDHEN and CDR2 SYDVKM. V was cut by 5 bases and J by 6 bases, with 17 bases left in between. CDR3 residues: CASSPNQIEFNSPLHF. DNA of the CDR3: TGTGCCAGCAGTCCTAATCAGATTGAATTTAATTCACCCCTCCACTTT.

This clonotype showed up many times. This chain links TRBV20-1 with TRBJ2-7, with a possible D match to TRBD2 (5 bases). V was trimmed by 0 bases and J by 5 bases, leaving 14 bases between them. CDR1 and CDR2 from the germline V gene are DFQATT and SNEGSKA (reference sequence). The CDR3 loop spans 14 amino acids. The DNA of the CDR3 is TGCAGTGCTAGAGACCCGTTTCGGGGAAACGAGCAGTACTTC. Amino acid sequence: CSARDPFRGNEQYF.

This clonotype was seen ten or more times. V usage is TRBV5-6 and J usage is TRBJ2-7; D perhaps matches TRBD2 (5 bases). Trimming took 6 bases from V and 3 from J, leaving 19 bases between them. CDR3 size: 15 residues. Germline V gives CDR1 SGHDT, CDR2 YYEEEE. CDR3 sequence: CASTQEDGVYYEQYF. The CDR3 coding sequence is TGTGCCAGCACCCAAGAGGACGGGGTCTACTACGAGCAGTACTTC.

This clonotype has only a few counts. The chain uses TRBV12-3 or TRBV12-4 and TRBJ1-1, with 9 bases matching TRBD1. After removal of 7 bases from V and 0 bases from J, the junction contained 12 bases not matched to a gene. This CDR3 spans 17 amino acids. CDR3 amino acids: CASILWDRDPMNTEAFF. In nucleotides, the CDR3 is TGTGCCAGCATCCTGTGGGACAGGGACCCTATGAACACTGAAGCTTTCTTT.